The 32 T cell receptor beta chains reported below all come from one sample, sequenced in a study of PD-L1 blockade in urothelial cancer (dated by TCRdb to between 2016 and 2019). The library relied on the immunoSEQ multiplex PCR assay. Entries here come from immuneACCESS through TCRdb and include only in-frame sequences with V and J called. Some clones fail to appear in such tables; in the studies checked, an unresolved V gene covers under half of the shortfall, and the cause of the remainder is unknown. In all, the sample holds 30,000 to 40,000 clones, and roughly 88% of those were seen once. The ten top clones hold 30% of the sample. The sample here was PBMCs, taken around atezolizumab (anti-PD-L1) treatment. Receptors originate from a man aged 55 to 70 with urothelial cancer.

The rearrangement links TRBV5-4 to TRBJ2-7; 11 bases agree with TRBD1. Germline lookup yields CDR1 SGHNT and CDR2 YYREEE (reference sequence). CDR3 length: 14 amino acids. Losses at the gene ends were 4 bases for V and 9 bases for J; bases not matched to a gene: 9. The CDR3 here is CASSPGQGERGQYF. CDR3 in DNA: TGTGCCAGCAGCCCGGGACAGGGGGAGCGTGGGCAGTACTTC.

The chain has TRBV7-8 and TRBJ2-5, with D uncertain. This CDR3 has 14 residues. The germline CDR1 and CDR2 sequences are SGHVS and FQNEAQ. Trimming left V 2 bases short and J 0 bases short, with 7 bases between. The CDR3 DNA sequence: TGTGCCAGCAGCTTAACGGAGTACCAAGAGACCCAGTACTTC. Translating gives CASSLTEYQETQYF.

This sequence joins TRBV7-2 and TRBJ1-3, with TRBD1 identical over 7 bases. CDR3 size: 15 residues. Germline values: CDR1 SGHTA, CDR2 FQGNSA. The V and J ends lost 2 bases and 3 bases, in that order; junction bases with no gene match: 4. This CDR3 is CASSLITGDGNTIYF. The CDR3 coding sequence is TGTGCCAGCAGCTTAATAACAGGGGATGGAAACACCATATATTTT.

The J gene is TRBJ1-5, the V gene TRBV2; perhaps TRBD1 as D (5 bases). The CDR3 runs to 14 residues. Trimming stripped 1 base from V and 6 bases from J, with 10 bases between. Germline assignment: CDR1 SNHLY and CDR2 FYNNEI. CDR3 loop: CASSEEQGSQPQHF. CDR3 DNA: TGTGCCAGCAGTGAAGAGCAGGGAAGTCAGCCCCAGCATTTT.

This chain joins TRBV7-2 and TRBJ1-1, with TRBD1 identical over 10 bases. Unmatched junction bases numbered 1, after V lost 2 bases and J lost 10 bases. There are 12 residues in the CDR3. Germline V gene sequence: CDR1 SGHTA, CDR2 FQGNSA. The CDR3 nucleotides are TGTGCCAGCAGCTTAAGGACAGGGGGAGCTTTCTTT. Translated: CASSLRTGGAFF.

The chain employs TRBV2 and TRBJ2-5; D is ambiguous. The CDR3 extends over 12 amino acids. Germline V gene sequence: CDR1 SNHLY, CDR2 FYNNEI. The germline V and J ends were trimmed by 7 bases and 4 bases, with 10 bases remaining between them. CDR3 protein: CASNERRETQYF. The CDR3 nucleotides are TGTGCCAGCAATGAGCGCCGAGAGACCCAGTACTTC. Looking up the rest from reference TRBV2 and TRBJ2-5 gives the full variable domain: EPEVTQTPSHQVTQMGQEVILRCVPISNHLYFYWYRQILGQKVEFLVSFYNNEISEKSEIFDDQFSVERPDGSNFTLKIRSTKLEDSAMYFCASNERRETQYFGPGTRLLVL.

V is TRBV9 and J is TRBJ1-2; D is perhaps TRBD1 (5 bases). CDR1 is SGDLS and CDR2 is YYNGEE in the germline V gene. V was clipped by 0 bases and J by 7 bases, with 22 bases between them. The CDR3 has 17 residues. This CDR3 reads CASSVDVVGQTMSGYTF. The CDR3 DNA follows: TGTGCCAGCAGCGTAGACGTCGTGGGGCAGACCATGTCTGGCTACACCTTC.

The rearrangement uses TRBV5-1 and TRBJ2-5; D is ambiguous. The germline V and J ends were trimmed by 4 bases and 3 bases, with 19 bases remaining between them. Germline V gene lookup returns CDR1 SGHRS and CDR2 YFSETQ. The CDR3 consists of 16 residues. The CDR3 DNA is TGCGCCAGCAGCACCCGGCAGGCGACGTCCAAAGAGACCCAGTACTTC. As protein: CASSTRQATSKETQYF.

The J gene is TRBJ2-3, the V gene TRBV10-3, with a weak D call TRBD2 (5 bases). The CDR3 contains 15 residues. Per the germline V gene, CDR1 is ENHRY and CDR2 is SYGVKD. The germline V and J ends were trimmed by 3 bases and 4 bases, with 14 bases remaining between them. CDR3 amino acids: CAISESRVSADTQYF. The DNA for the CDR3 is TGTGCCATCAGTGAATCTAGAGTTAGCGCAGATACGCAGTATTTT.

The chain joins TRBV19 to TRBJ1-6, with unresolved D. This CDR3 region has 19 residues. Trimming removed 3 bases from V and 4 bases from J, with 22 bases in between. Germline V lookup: CDR1 LNHDA, CDR2 SQIVND (reference sequence). The CDR3 spells CASSISPLPQTAYNSPLHF. In DNA, the CDR3 is TGTGCCAGTAGTATTAGCCCGCTACCTCAGACGGCATATAATTCACCCCTCCACTTT.

A single count supports this clone. DNA for the CDR3: TGTGCCAGCAACCGTTTTGTGGCGGGAGTGGGCGAGCAGTACTTC. Residues: CASNRFVAGVGEQYF. The chain joins TRBV6-5 to TRBJ2-7; 7 bases fit TRBD2. Germline V gene lookup returns CDR1 MNHEY and CDR2 SVGAGI. Trimming took 7 bases from V and 6 from J; bases not matched to a gene: 15. The CDR3 has 15 residues.

This clone came up a few times. This rearrangement joins TRBV5-5 to TRBJ2-7; maybe TRBD1 (6 bases). This CDR3 region has 16 residues. Per the germline V gene, CDR1 is SGHKS and CDR2 is YYEKEE (reference sequence). Deletions cut 0 bases from V and 2 bases from J, with 15 bases between. The CDR3 nucleotides read TGTGCCAGCAGCTTGGCCCACAGGACAGCGACCTACGAGCAGTACTTC. It translates to CASSLAHRTATYEQYF.

This sequence joins TRBV13 and TRBJ1-6; weak D call: TRBD1 (5 bases). Germline V gene sequence: CDR1 PRHDT, CDR2 FYEKMQ (reference sequence). Trimming took off 0 bases at V and 5 bases at J, with 11 bases between the two ends. The CDR3 is made up of 16 amino acids. CDR3 sequence reads: CASSLGLTANNSPLHF. The CDR3 bases are TGTGCCAGCAGCTTAGGACTGACAGCTAATAATTCACCCCTCCACTTT.

The rearrangement uses TRBV4-1 and TRBJ1-5, with TRBD1 matching 7 bases. This CDR3 is 14 amino acids long. CDR1 and CDR2 from the germline V gene are MGHRA and YSYEKL. V was pared by 4 bases and J by 6 bases, with 6 bases of the junction left unmatched. CDR3 DNA: TGCGCCAGCAGCCCGGGACAGTCTGCTCAGCCCCAGCATTTT. Translation gives CASSPGQSAQPQHF.

The V gene is TRBV30, the J gene TRBJ2-1, with 8 bases identical to TRBD2. The length of the CDR3 is 13 residues. Germline values: CDR1 GTSNPN, CDR2 SVGIG (reference sequence). Unmatched junction bases numbered 4, after V lost 0 bases and J lost 9 bases. CDR3 DNA: TGTGCCTGGAGTGTTAGGCTAGCGGGTGAGCAGTTCTTC. Residues: CAWSVRLAGEQFF. The full variable domain, its missing parts supplied by reference TRBV30 and TRBJ2-1, is SQTIHQWPATLVQPVGSPLSLECTVEGTSNPNLYWYRQAAGRGLQLLFYSVGIGQISSEVPQNLSASRPQDRQFILSSKKLLLSDSGFYLCAWSVRLAGEQFFGPGTRLTVL.

The chain joins TRBV7-9 to TRBJ1-3, with 7 bases identical to TRBD1. Per the germline V gene, CDR1 is SEHNR and CDR2 is FQNEAQ (reference sequence). The V and J ends lost 3 bases and 4 bases, in that order; junction bases with no gene match: 6. The CDR3 sequence is 15 residues long. The CDR3 nucleotides are TGTGCCAGCAGCTTTAAGACAGGGTACGGAAACACCATATATTTT. This encodes CASSFKTGYGNTIYF.

The rearrangement joins TRBV13 to TRBJ2-6; D unclear. Germline loops: CDR1 PRHDT, CDR2 FYEKMQ (reference sequence). Trimming stripped 5 bases from V and 0 bases from J, with 11 bases between. The CDR3 covers 16 residues. CDR3 amino acids: CASSPHTDSGANVLTF. The DNA of the CDR3 is TGTGCCAGCAGCCCACACACCGACTCTGGGGCCAACGTCCTGACTTTC.

CDR3 in DNA: TGTGCCAGCAGCATATTACAGGGCGAAGGGAATTCACCCCTCCACTTT. This encodes CASSILQGEGNSPLHF. V and J are TRBV5-5 and TRBJ1-6, with D perhaps TRBD1 (6 bases). V was shortened by 4 bases and J by 7 bases, with 18 bases between the two germline ends. This CDR3 is built from 16 residues. The V gene's germline CDR1 is SGHKS and CDR2 YYEKEE (reference sequence).

This chain joins TRBV12-5 and TRBJ2-7, with 11 bases that match TRBD1. The CDR3 runs to 14 residues. The junction had 4 bases not matched to a gene; V was cut back by 5 bases and J by 4 bases. The V gene's germline CDR1 is LGHNT and CDR2 FRNRAP. The CDR3 DNA follows: TGTGCTAGTGGTCGCGGACAGGGGGCTTACGAGCAGTACTTC. Translating it yields CASGRGQGAYEQYF.

The chain uses TRBV5-5 and TRBJ1-2; D gene ambiguous. CDR3 length equals 16 residues. Trimming took 0 bases from V and 0 from J, leaving 12 bases between them. Germline loops: CDR1 SGHKS, CDR2 YYEKEE (reference sequence). CDR3 coding DNA: TGTGCCAGCAGCTTGGCAGCGGTTAATCCTAACTATGGCTACACCTTC. Residues: CASSLAAVNPNYGYTF.

The V call is TRBV6-1, the J call TRBJ2-2; the D is unclear. Germline loops: CDR1 MNHNS, CDR2 SASEGT. This CDR3 spans 14 amino acids. V was trimmed by 6 bases and J by 4 bases, leaving 12 bases between them. DNA for the CDR3: TGTGCCAGCAGGGAAACAGCAGTCACCGGGGAGCTGTTTTTT. Amino acids: CASRETAVTGELFF.

The chain has TRBV6-1 and TRBJ1-3; possibly TRBD1 for D (6 bases). V was shortened by 5 bases and J by 5 bases, with 13 bases between the two germline ends. CDR3 length equals 14 residues. CDR1 is MNHNS and CDR2 is SASEGT in the germline V gene. The CDR3 DNA reads TGTGCCAGCAGTCCCCCTGGGGGCAGAAACACCATATATTTT. It specifies CASSPPGGRNTIYF.

This chain connects TRBV5-1 to TRBJ2-2; D ambiguous. V gave up 0 bases and J gave up 0 bases, with 9 bases separating them. Germline-derived CDR1 and CDR2 are SGHRS and YFSETQ. This CDR3 spans 16 amino acids. The CDR3 here is CASSLGARTNTGELFF. CDR3 DNA sequence: TGCGCCAGCAGCTTGGGGGCCAGAACGAACACCGGGGAGCTGTTTTTT.

The rearrangement joins TRBV2 to TRBJ2-1; 7 nucleotides align to TRBD2. The V segment lost 6 bases and the J segment 9 bases; nucleotides outside the gene matches: 5. Germline CDR1 reads SNHLY; CDR2 reads FYNNEI. This CDR3 is 12 amino acids long. CDR3 in amino acids: CASRGLAAEQFF. The DNA for the CDR3 is TGTGCCAGCAGAGGGCTAGCGGCTGAGCAGTTCTTC.

J is TRBJ1-5 and V is TRBV5-4; 11 bases are shared with TRBD1. Per germline, CDR1 SGHNT and CDR2 YYREEE (reference sequence). CDR3 size: 16 residues. Germline trimming cut 2 bases from V and 6 bases from J; bases unmatched to any gene: 7. The chain's CDR3 is CASSFGGTGGFQPQHF. The CDR3 bases are TGTGCCAGCAGCTTCGGTGGGACAGGGGGTTTTCAGCCCCAGCATTTT.

The CDR3 spells CASSEGHTYEQYF. CDR3 nucleotide sequence: TGTGCCAGCAGTGAAGGGCACACCTACGAGCAGTACTTC. This chain uses TRBV6-1 with TRBJ2-7, with no clear D. The CDR3 is made up of 13 amino acids. V gave up 1 base and J gave up 2 bases, with 6 bases separating them. Germline V gene lookup returns CDR1 MNHNS and CDR2 SASEGT.

The rearrangement joins TRBV5-6 to TRBJ1-5; D ambiguous. V lost 2 bases to trimming and J lost 4 bases, with 7 bases between them. Germline CDR1 reads SGHDT; CDR2 reads YYEEEE. The CDR3 length is 13 residues. CDR3 in DNA: TGTGCCAGCAGCTTTAGACAAAATCAGCCCCAGCATTTT. Protein product: CASSFRQNQPQHF.

The genes are TRBV28 and TRBJ1-5, with TRBD1 matching over 9 bases. After removal of 5 bases from V and 5 bases from J, the junction contained 7 bases not matched to a gene. The germline V gene has CDR1 MDHEN and CDR2 SYDVKM. The CDR3 contains 15 residues. CDR3 bases: TGTGCCAGCAGTCTGTGGACAGGGGTGTATCAGCCCCAGCATTTT. It codes for CASSLWTGVYQPQHF.

This chain connects TRBV27 to TRBJ2-1, with D tentatively TRBD1 (6 bases). Germline assignment: CDR1 MNHEY and CDR2 SMNVEV (reference sequence). CDR3 length: 16 amino acids. Trimming removed 2 bases at V and 6 bases at J, with 17 bases between. Here the CDR3 reads CASSLVLDRMSNEQFF. The CDR3 region has the DNA TGTGCCAGCAGTTTAGTTTTGGACAGAATGAGCAATGAGCAGTTCTTC.

This clone has just one count. This CDR3 is CATSRGGSGGSTDTQYF. CDR3 sequence (DNA): TGTGCCACCAGCAGAGGGGGAAGCGGGGGGAGCACAGATACGCAGTATTTT. J is TRBJ2-3 and V is TRBV15, with 9 bases matching TRBD2. Trimming at V came to 1 base and at J to 0 bases, leaving 5 bases not matched to a gene. The CDR3 spans 17 residues. The germline V gene encodes CDR1 LNHNV and CDR2 YYDKDF (reference sequence).

V and J are TRBV5-6 and TRBJ2-1, with 11 bases that match TRBD2. The CDR3 covers 15 residues. Germline V CDR1 and CDR2: SGHDT, YYEEEE. Trimming cost V 4 bases and J 9 bases; bases outside gene matches: 9. The CDR3 DNA reads as TGTGCCAGCAGCGCGGGAGGACTAGCGGGTGGTGAGCAGTTCTTC. Translation: CASSAGGLAGGEQFF.

This CDR3 is CASSLDLNQPQHF. The CDR3 DNA sequence: TGCGCCAGCAGCTTGGACCTAAATCAGCCCCAGCATTTT. The V and J genes are TRBV5-1 and TRBJ1-5; D unresolved. Germline CDR1 SGHRS, CDR2 YFSETQ. Trimming cost V 0 bases and J 4 bases, with 5 bases left between them. This CDR3 comprises 13 residues.